This TCR beta chain was recorded in a study of cytomegalovirus exposure and HLA in healthy donors. Study background: In an early release, HLA-typed donors contributed tens of millions of unique TCR sequences. Overall study results and limits: Researchers counted approximately 160 TCR beta chains as cytomegalovirus-associated. From TCR beta sequences, most subjects' HLA-A and HLA-B alleles were reportedly predicted accurately.

All the people who gave samples were healthy bone marrow donors. 60 Vbeta and 13 Jbeta primers were used in PCR. Data came from immunoSEQ multiplex PCR; TCRdb stores just in-frame clones and leaves some out. The repertoire holds about 90,000 clones, over 60% seen once, with about 22% in the top ten. Deletions cut 3 bases from V and 4 bases from J, with 12 bases between. The CDR3 has 14 residues. CDR1 is MNHEY, CDR2 SMNVEV, per germline (reference sequence). A word on this clone: What it binds is unknown.

The sample comprised PBMCs. The TCR originated in a woman between 50 and 59 years old in good health and CMV-seropositive. The chain combines TRBV27 with TRBJ1-1, with D maybe TRBD1 (6 bases). CDR3 DNA: TGTGCCAGCAGTTTTGAGATGACAGGCACTGAAGCTTTCTTT. Residues: CASSFEMTGTEAFF.